This T cell receptor (beta chain) was captured in a study of identical twins. Broader study findings: Within beta out-of-frame sequences, the excess sharing observed between twins was weaker.

With no exceptions, donors were healthy Caucasians. For this clonotype: The antigen remains unidentified.

Through template switching, a universal primer site was introduced, and the cDNA contained unique molecular identifiers. TCRdb redid the calling of the 5' RACE reads with MiXCR, one entry per CDR3 protein. The sample records hundreds of thousands of distinct CDR3 sequences, under 8.5% being singletons. There are 17 residues in the CDR3. The J segment lost 7 bases and the V segment lost 2 bases, leaving 14 bases of the junction unmatched. Germline V gives CDR1 SGHRS, CDR2 YFSETQ. The same sample was also studied in work on yellow fever vaccine responses in identical twins. This second study notes: It has been reported that, in twins, the vaccine T cell response seemed partly convergent and partly personalized.

The sequence derives from a woman aged 18-29 years in good health. Sequenced sample: PBMCs. V usage is TRBV5-1 and J usage is TRBJ2-1, with 8 bases lining up with TRBD2. This CDR3 is CASSFYMLSGSGNEQFF. For the CDR3, the DNA is TGCGCCAGCAGCTTCTATATGTTGAGCGGGAGTGGGAATGAGCAGTTCTTC.